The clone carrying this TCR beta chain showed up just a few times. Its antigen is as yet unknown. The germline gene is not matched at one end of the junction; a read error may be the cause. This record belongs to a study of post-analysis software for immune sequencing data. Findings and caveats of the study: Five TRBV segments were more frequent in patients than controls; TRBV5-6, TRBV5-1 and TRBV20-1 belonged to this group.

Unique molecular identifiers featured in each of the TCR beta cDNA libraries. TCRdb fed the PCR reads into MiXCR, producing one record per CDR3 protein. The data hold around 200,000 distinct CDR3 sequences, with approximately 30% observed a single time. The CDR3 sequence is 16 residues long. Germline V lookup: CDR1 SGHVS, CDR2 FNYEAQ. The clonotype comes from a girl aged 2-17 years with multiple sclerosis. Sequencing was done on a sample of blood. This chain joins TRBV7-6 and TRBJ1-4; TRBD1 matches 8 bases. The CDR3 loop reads CASSFGRGRTNEELFF. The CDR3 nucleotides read TGTGCCAGCAGCTTCGGCAGGGGGCGAACTAATGAAGAACTGTTTTTT.